These 21 T cell receptor beta chains were sequenced from one sample in a study of Graves' ophthalmopathy and Graves' hyperthyroidism. Amplification targeted the TCR beta CDR3 regions, with RNA transcripts as the source material. Second-round multiplex PCR followed a first-round RT-PCR using HTBI primers. Each CDR3 protein gets one entry after TCRdb re-called the multiplex PCR reads with MiXCR. The sample has about 390,000 distinct CDR3 sequences, 15% seen once. The sample comprised peripheral blood. These receptors all stem from a woman aged 18-35 years with stable Graves' hyperthyroidism.

The genes are TRBV27 and TRBJ1-1; D is unclear. The CDR3 consists of 14 residues. Between the trimmed V and J ends, which lost 4 bases and 5 bases, there was a span of 14 bases. Germline values: CDR1 MNHEY, CDR2 SMNVEV (reference sequence). The CDR3, as DNA: TGTGCCAGCAGTTCCCCTCTGCGGCGAACTGAAGCTTTCTTT. Protein sequence: CASSSPLRRTEAFF.

Ten or more counts support this clonotype. This chain uses TRBV4-1 with TRBJ2-5; 10 nucleotides agree with TRBD1. Germline-derived CDR1 and CDR2 are MGHRA and YSYEKL. V shed 2 bases and J 3 bases; nucleotides not matched to a gene: 3. The CDR3 is made up of 15 amino acids. In nucleotides, the CDR3 is TGCGCCAGCAGCCAATCCGGGACAGGGGAAGAGACCCAGTACTTC. Amino acids: CASSQSGTGEETQYF.

The sample holds many counts of this clonotype. The genes are TRBV28 and TRBJ2-5; D remains ambiguous. CDR1 MDHEN and CDR2 SYDVKM come from the germline V gene. This CDR3 is 14 amino acids long. V lost 7 bases, J lost 4 bases, and 16 bases lay in between. DNA of the CDR3: TGTGCCAGCACCACAACGGACGTTCTAGAGACCCAGTACTTC. It yields the protein CASTTTDVLETQYF.

In this sample, this clonotype turned up many times. The genes are TRBV7-2 and TRBJ1-5, with 7 bases that match TRBD1. CDR1 is SGHTA and CDR2 is FQGNSA in the germline V gene. CDR3 length equals 15 residues. V dropped 5 bases and J dropped 5; count of bases not matched to a gene: 9. The CDR3 here is CASSAPGGAYQPQHF. The CDR3 DNA follows: TGTGCCAGCAGCGCCCCAGGGGGGGCGTATCAGCCCCAGCATTTT.

This clonotype showed up many times. The V call is TRBV19, the J call TRBJ2-7; 12 bases line up with TRBD2. V shed 3 bases and J 0 bases; nucleotides not matched to a gene: 3. The CDR3 contains 16 residues. Germline V gene sequence: CDR1 LNHDA, CDR2 SQIVND (reference sequence). The CDR3 here is CASSIGTSGFSYEQYF. The CDR3 coding sequence is TGTGCCAGTAGTATTGGGACTAGCGGGTTCTCCTACGAGCAGTACTTC.

This clonotype occurred many times. The chain recombines TRBV6-1 with TRBJ1-2; D is unresolved. This CDR3 has 13 amino acids. Germline V gene data show CDR1 as MNHNS and CDR2 as SASEGT. V lost 6 bases and J 6 bases, leaving 14 bases between the germline ends. The CDR3 DNA reads TGTGCCAGCAGCATCCGGAGGAACGATGGCTACACCTTC. Protein: CASSIRRNDGYTF.

This clonotype was detected ten times or more. The gene calls are TRBV11-1 and TRBJ2-2, with 8 bases identical to TRBD1. The CDR3 is 16 amino acids. Germline V lookup: CDR1 SGHAT, CDR2 FQDESV (reference sequence). Trimming at V came to 4 bases and at J to 3 bases, leaving 7 bases not matched to a gene. The CDR3 coding sequence is TGTGCCAGCAGCTCGCAGGGGGCGCGGGACACCGGGGAGCTGTTTTTT. Amino acid sequence: CASSSQGARDTGELFF.

This clonotype appeared many times. The chain recombines TRBV6-1 with TRBJ1-2; D possibly corresponds to TRBD1 (6 bases). The germline V gene has CDR1 MNHNS and CDR2 SASEGT. The CDR3 spans 13 residues. Trimming stripped 6 bases from V and 6 bases from J, with 14 bases between. The CDR3 DNA is TGTGCCAGCAGGGATGGTCAGGGGCATGGCTACACCTTC. Translated: CASRDGQGHGYTF.

There are many counts of this clonotype. The chain carries TRBV6-1 and TRBJ1-2; tentatively, D is TRBD1 (5 bases). Per the germline V gene, CDR1 is MNHNS and CDR2 is SASEGT. Trimming left V 6 bases short and J 0 bases short, with 11 bases between. The CDR3 sequence is 14 residues long. The CDR3 sequence: CASRSGTANYGYTF. The DNA for the CDR3 is TGTGCCAGCAGGTCCGGGACGGCTAACTATGGCTACACCTTC.

This clonotype was detected many times. The chain combines TRBV6-5 with TRBJ2-5; D gene unclear. This CDR3 spans 13 amino acids. V gave up 0 bases and J gave up 3 bases, with 5 bases separating them. In germline, CDR1 is MNHEY, CDR2 SVGAGI. The CDR3: CASSYSMKETQYF. The DNA of the CDR3 is TGTGCCAGCAGTTACTCGATGAAAGAGACCCAGTACTTC.

The table lists this clonotype with many counts. The chain joins TRBV11-2 to TRBJ1-1; a weak D match, TRBD1 (5 bases). The CDR3 extends over 14 amino acids. Trimming cost V 5 bases and J 11 bases, with 21 bases left between them. The V gene's germline CDR1 is SGHAT and CDR2 FQNNGV. DNA of the CDR3: TGTGCCAGCAGCCCGATCTCCAACAGGTCGGGGGCTTTCTTT. Translation: CASSPISNRSGAFF.

In this sample, this clonotype turned up once. DNA of the CDR3: TGTGCCAGCAGCCTTGGGGCACACAGGGGTTATCAGCCCCAGCATTTT. Its protein product is CASSLGAHRGYQPQHF. V is TRBV6-1 and J is TRBJ1-5; 7 nucleotides line up with TRBD1. Per the germline V gene, CDR1 is MNHNS and CDR2 is SASEGT. CDR3 size: 16 residues. The trim removed 6 bases at V and 5 bases at J, leaving 13 bases unmatched.

The V call is TRBV19, the J call TRBJ1-3; no firm D call. Germline assignment: CDR1 LNHDA and CDR2 SQIVND (reference sequence). V lost 5 bases and J lost 0, with 17 bases in between. The CDR3 spans 17 residues. The CDR3 reads CASSLTPGMRSGNTIYF. CDR3 coding DNA: TGTGCCAGTAGTTTAACCCCTGGGATGCGCTCTGGAAACACCATATATTTT.

Note on this clonotype: One end of the junction does not line up with germline, which may come from a read error. V and J are TRBV12-3 or TRBV12-4 and TRBJ2-2, with a weak D call TRBD2 (5 bases). This CDR3 has 14 amino acids. The CDR3 nucleotides are TGTGCCAGCAGGGGTATAAAGAACTCCGGGGATCTGTTTTTT. Translating gives CASRGIKNSGDLFF.

V gene TRBV12-3 or TRBV12-4 combines with J gene TRBJ1-2; 9 nucleotides match TRBD1. This CDR3 has 13 amino acids. Trimming took 6 bases from V and 8 from J; bases not matched to a gene: 7. The CDR3 region is CASSSDRGKGYTF. CDR3 DNA: TGTGCCAGCAGCTCCGACAGGGGGAAAGGCTACACCTTC.

This clonotype was observed a handful of times. The J gene is TRBJ1-1, the V gene TRBV3-1; no firm D call. This CDR3 is built from 17 residues. Per the germline V gene, CDR1 is LGHDT and CDR2 is YNNKEL (reference sequence). The V and J ends lost 0 bases and 1 base respectively, with 15 bases between them. CDR3 nucleotides: TGTGCCAGCAGCCAAGATATCGGTCCCCCGGCGAACACTGAAGCTTTCTTT. It is translated as CASSQDIGPPANTEAFF.

This clonotype has ten or more counts. The CDR3 DNA reads as TGTGCCAGCAGCTTCCTACAGGGGAACAATTCACCCCTCCACTTT. Amino acids: CASSFLQGNNSPLHF. This chain joins TRBV7-2 and TRBJ1-6, with 7 nucleotides matching TRBD1. The V segment lost 3 bases and the J segment 7 bases; nucleotides outside the gene matches: 6. CDR3 length: 15 residues. Germline assignment: CDR1 SGHTA and CDR2 FQGNSA.

In its sample, this clonotype was seen a few times. J is TRBJ1-1 and V is TRBV4-2, with D possibly TRBD1 on 5 matching bases. The CDR3 has 15 amino acids. Germline CDR1 reads LGHNA; CDR2 reads YNFKEQ. V was cut by 0 bases and J by 4 bases, with 12 bases left in between. The CDR3 region is CASSQDLGGITEAFF. In DNA, the CDR3 is TGTGCCAGCAGCCAAGATCTCGGGGGGATCACTGAAGCTTTCTTT.

This clonotype was recorded at least ten times. The chain joins TRBV15 to TRBJ1-1, with TRBD1 as a possible D gene (5 bases). The CDR3 loop spans 13 amino acids. CDR1 and CDR2 from the germline V gene are LNHNV and YYDKDF (reference sequence). V shed 2 bases and J shed 5 bases, with 9 bases lying between them. In DNA, the CDR3 is TGTGCCACCAGCAGATCAGGGTATACTGAAGCTTTCTTT. It codes for CATSRSGYTEAFF.

In this sample, this clonotype turned up many times. The chain couples TRBV20-1 to TRBJ1-1, with unresolved D. CDR1 is DFQATT, CDR2 SNEGSKA, per germline (reference sequence). Trimming took off 5 bases at V and 0 bases at J, with 10 bases between the two ends. CDR3 length equals 13 residues. The CDR3 reads CSAFGPLNTEAFF. The CDR3 nucleotides are TGCAGTGCTTTCGGACCGTTGAACACTGAAGCTTTCTTT.

This clonotype has only a few counts. This rearrangement joins TRBV20-1 to TRBJ1-5, with a possible D match to TRBD1 (6 bases). V gave up 3 bases and J gave up 7 bases, with 19 bases separating them. The CDR3 length is 15 residues. Looked up from germline, CDR1 is DFQATT and CDR2 is SNEGSKA (reference sequence). CDR3 in amino acids: CSARAATGMGQPQHF. The CDR3 nucleotides are TGCAGTGCTAGGGCGGCTACAGGGATGGGGCAGCCCCAGCATTTT.